This T cell receptor beta chain was observed in a study of CD8 T cells in Susac syndrome (dated by TCRdb to about 2019). General notes on the study: The study used repertoire sequencing to test whether antigen drove CD8+ T cell activation and differentiation in Susac syndrome.

There are 15 amino acids in the CDR3, from cysteine to phenylalanine inclusive. The CDR3 DNA has 45 bases and is translated from base 1. For CDR1 and CDR2, the germline V gene lists SGHTA and FQGNSA. V was cut back by 2 bases and J by 2 bases, leaving a gap of 13 bases between them. What the authors observed across the whole study: The number of individuals in the TCR sequencing and HLA analysis was acknowledged as relatively small.

RNA was extracted using the RNeasy kit, and about 0.45 to 1 ug of the RNA was reverse transcribed with random hexamers. The immunoSEQ multiplex PCR assay, covering 54 Vbeta and 13 Jbeta segments, was used to amplify TCR beta CDR3 regions. PCR amplification bias was corrected by using a synthetic template baseline for primer optimization and computational correction. The authors' pipeline ran thus. Reads were assigned to V, D and J genes according to IMGT and analyzed in immunoSEQ Analyzer, with only productive sequences retained. To calculate clonality, Shannon entropy was normalized by log2 of the number of productive unique sequences and then subtracted from one. For each patient and control, public and private clones were evaluated within the 100 most prevalent clones. A clone was defined as Susac-specific if it was absent from the healthy and MS cohorts, from about 1,100 published viral clones and from other ImmuneACCESS disease sequences. TCRdb ran its own pipeline on the public reads, namely fastp trimming at Q25 and MiXCR clone calling, and kept in-frame beta chains. For every CDR3 protein sequence, its rows merge into one entry that carries the most common genes and DNA. These V and J calls derive from TCRdb rather than the authors' analysis. The sample contains roughly 180,000 distinct CDR3 sequences, about 95% of them found a single time. The ten largest clones capture approximately 0.1% of the sample.

Details on this clonotype: This receptor's antigen is unknown. It has no much larger one-base neighbor in the sample; base qualities were not kept.

Peripheral blood CD8+ and CD4+ T cells from healthy donors, Susac syndrome patients and multiple sclerosis patients were profiled by high-throughput TCR beta sequencing. The healthy donors served as controls matched for age and sex. CD8+ TEMRA cells were enriched by FACS, while bulk CD8+ and CD4+ T cells were purified by magnetic negative isolation. Blood was collected in EDTA tubes and processed within 24 hours, with PBMCs isolated through density gradient centrifugation. PBMCs intended for TCR sequencing were cryopreserved in liquid nitrogen and thawed later in a water bath at 37 degrees C. The sorted or isolated CD4+, CD8+ and CD8+ TEMRA cells reached a purity of at least 90%.

The specimen was CD4+ T cells from PBMCs. This TCR came from a human donor in good health. Recombination linked TRBV7-2 to TRBJ2-7; the D gene is possibly TRBD1 or TRBD2, each agreeing over 5 bases. Here the CDR3 is given as CASSLSGTEAYEQYF. In nucleotide form, the sequence is TGTGCCAGCAGCTTATCAGGGACGGAGGCCTACGAGCAGTACTTC.